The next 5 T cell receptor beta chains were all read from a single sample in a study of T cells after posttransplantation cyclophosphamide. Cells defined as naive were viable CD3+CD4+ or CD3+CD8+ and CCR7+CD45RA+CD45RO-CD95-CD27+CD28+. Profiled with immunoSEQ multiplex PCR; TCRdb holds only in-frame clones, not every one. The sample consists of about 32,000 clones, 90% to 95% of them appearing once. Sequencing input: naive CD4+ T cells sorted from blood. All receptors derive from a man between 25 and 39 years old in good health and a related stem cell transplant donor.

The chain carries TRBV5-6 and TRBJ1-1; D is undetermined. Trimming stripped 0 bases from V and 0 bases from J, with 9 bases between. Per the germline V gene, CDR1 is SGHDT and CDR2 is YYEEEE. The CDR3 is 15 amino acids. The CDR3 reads CASSLVTGLNTEAFF. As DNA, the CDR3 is TGTGCCAGCAGCTTGGTTACGGGTTTGAACACTGAAGCTTTCTTT.

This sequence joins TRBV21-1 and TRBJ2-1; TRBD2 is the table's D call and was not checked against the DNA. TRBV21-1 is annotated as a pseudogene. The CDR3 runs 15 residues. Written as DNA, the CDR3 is TGTGCCAGCAGCAAATGGGCGGGGGGATACAATGAGCAGTTCTTC. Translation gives CASSKWAGGYNEQFF.

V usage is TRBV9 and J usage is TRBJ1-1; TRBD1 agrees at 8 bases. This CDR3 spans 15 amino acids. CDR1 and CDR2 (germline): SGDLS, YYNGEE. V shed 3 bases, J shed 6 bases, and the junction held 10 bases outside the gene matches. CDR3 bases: TGTGCCAGCAGCGCTCAGGGGGCCCAGTACGCTGAAGCTTTCTTT. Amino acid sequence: CASSAQGAQYAEAFF.

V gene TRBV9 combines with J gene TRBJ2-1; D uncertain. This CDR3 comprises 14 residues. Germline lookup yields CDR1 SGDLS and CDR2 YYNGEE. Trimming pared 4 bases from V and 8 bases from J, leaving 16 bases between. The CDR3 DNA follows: TGTGCCAGCAGCCACCCCCCAGGTGATTATGAGCAGTTCTTC. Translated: CASSHPPGDYEQFF.

DNA for the CDR3: TGTGCCAGCAGCTTAGAGGGACAAGTTACCTACGAGCAGTACTTC. Protein product: CASSLEGQVTYEQYF. This sequence joins TRBV7-2 and TRBJ2-7; D may be TRBD1 (6 bases). Per the germline V gene, CDR1 is SGHTA and CDR2 is FQGNSA. This CDR3 contains 15 residues. Trimming shortened V by 1 base and J by 2 bases, and 12 bases separated the two germline ends.